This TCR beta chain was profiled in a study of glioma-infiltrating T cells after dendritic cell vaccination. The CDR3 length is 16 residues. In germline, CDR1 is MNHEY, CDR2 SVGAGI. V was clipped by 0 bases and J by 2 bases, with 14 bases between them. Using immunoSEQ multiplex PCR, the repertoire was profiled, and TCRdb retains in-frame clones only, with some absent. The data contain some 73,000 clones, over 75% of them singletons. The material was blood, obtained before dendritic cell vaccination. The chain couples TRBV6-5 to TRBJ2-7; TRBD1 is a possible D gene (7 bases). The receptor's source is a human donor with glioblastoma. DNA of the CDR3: TGTGCCAGCAGTTACTCCTTTGCAGGGGGGACCTACGAGCAGTACTTC. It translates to CASSYSFAGGTYEQYF.